A selection of T cell receptor beta chains follows, all from one sample in a study of identical twins' blood T cells. Using its own MiXCR run on the 5' RACE reads, TCRdb lists one record per CDR3 protein. The sample holds 300,000 to 450,000 distinct CDR3 sequences, about 28% seen once. The sample was PBMCs. The receptors shown here come from a woman aged 18 to 55 in good health. Both conserved end residues are part of each CDR3. A D gene is named only where the DNA matches it firmly. The size of a clone is reported for some rows only, either as once, few or many, or as a class for expanded clones.

J,D,size,V,DNA,CDR3
TRBJ2-7,NA,NA,TRBV7-2,TGTGCCAGCAGCAACAACCGGGTTTCCTACGAGCAGTACTTC,CASSNNRVSYEQYF
TRBJ1-1,NA,many,TRBV7-2,TGTGCCAGCAGCCAGACCGGGGTGTCTGAAGCTTTCTTT,CASSQTGVSEAFF
TRBJ2-7,TRBD1,NA,TRBV6-5,TGTGCCAGCAGGGCCGGGACAGGGGGATACGAGCAGTACTTC,CASRAGTGGYEQYF
TRBJ2-4,NA,NA,TRBV11-2,TGTGCCAGCGGCCCCGTCCCTCAACTAGCCAAAAACATTCGGTACTTC,CASGPVPQLAKNIRYF
TRBJ1-6,NA,NA,TRBV12-3/TRBV12-4,TGTGCCAGCAGTAGGGGCTTTTCACCCCTCCACTTT,CASSRGFSPLHF
TRBJ1-1,NA,once,TRBV12-5,TGTGCTAGTGGTAAGTTCGACGGACCCACTGAAGCTTTCTTT,CASGKFDGPTEAFF
TRBJ2-7,NA,NA,TRBV7-9,TGTGCCGGCAGCCAATTTAATGACGGGCCTACCCGCGGGGAGCAGTACTTC,CAGSQFNDGPTRGEQYF
TRBJ1-2,TRBD1,NA,TRBV19,TGTGCCATCGGCCGGGACAGGGGAGTGTTCGGCTACACCTTC,CAIGRDRGVFGYTF
TRBJ1-1,NA,many,TRBV11-2,TGTGCCAGCAGCTTAGGCAGGGTTCGGGCTTTCTTT,CASSLGRVRAFF
TRBJ2-2,NA,NA,TRBV2,TGTGCCAGCACCGAACCCGGACGGAGCAACACCGGGGAGCTGTTTTTT,CASTEPGRSNTGELFF
TRBJ1-2,TRBD1,few,TRBV29-1,TGCAGCGTTGATGAGACAGGGGCGTTTAGTGATGGCTACACCTTC,CSVDETGAFSDGYTF
TRBJ2-1,TRBD2,few,TRBV9,TGTGCCAGCAGCGCATTAGGGGGGACTAGCGATGGTTATGAGCAGTTCTTC,CASSALGGTSDGYEQFF
TRBJ2-1,TRBD2,few,TRBV20-1,TGCAGTGCTATTGCAATAGCGGGAGCCTCCTACAATGAGCAGTTCTTC,CSAIAIAGASYNEQFF
TRBJ2-4,NA,many,TRBV4-3,TGCGCCAGCAGCCAAGAGAGAGAGGATGTGGACATTCAGTACTTC,CASSQEREDVDIQYF
TRBJ1-1,NA,NA,TRBV15,TGTGCCACCAGCAGACTACCCTCGGACAGGAACACTGAAGCTTTCTTT,CATSRLPSDRNTEAFF
TRBJ2-7,TRBD2,many,TRBV6-2/TRBV6-3,TGTGCCAGCGGCCAACGATCGAGCGGGAGCAACGAGCAGTACTTC,CASGQRSSGSNEQYF
TRBJ2-1,NA,few,TRBV29-1,TGCAGCGTTGGTTTCCTGGGGGGCACTGAGCAGTTCTTC,CSVGFLGGTEQFF
TRBJ2-3,NA,NA,TRBV7-9,TGTGCCAGCAGCTTACGGGGGTTTAGCACAGATACGCAGTATTTT,CASSLRGFSTDTQYF
TRBJ1-2,NA,NA,TRBV12-3/TRBV12-4,TGTGCCAGCAGTTCCGGGTCTCCGAGAACCTTC,CASSSGSPRTF
TRBJ1-2,NA,NA,TRBV4-3,TGCGCCAGCAGTCTTTCAGGGTCCCATGGCTACACCTTC,CASSLSGSHGYTF
TRBJ1-2,NA,NA,TRBV4-3,TGCGCCAGCAGCCAAGATCTAGGTACACGAGGGTATGGCTACACCTTC,CASSQDLGTRGYGYTF
TRBJ1-2,NA,NA,TRBV14,TGTGCCAGCAGCCTGCAGGTTGCCTATGGCTACACCTTC,CASSLQVAYGYTF
TRBJ1-4,NA,NA,TRBV5-1,TGCGCCAGCAGCTTGGCGCAGCGAACTAATGAAAAACTGTTTTTT,CASSLAQRTNEKLFF
TRBJ1-1,NA,few,TRBV15,TGTGCCACCAGCAGAGTTGTCGGAAAGAACACTGAAGCTTTCTTT,CATSRVVGKNTEAFF
TRBJ2-2,TRBD1,NA,TRBV29-1,TGCAGCGCGATAGGACAGGCGAACACCGGGGAGCTGTTTTTT,CSAIGQANTGELFF
TRBJ2-1,TRBD2,few,TRBV12-3/TRBV12-4,TGTGCCAGCCTTCCGGGACTAGCGAACAATGAGCAGTTCTTC,CASLPGLANNEQFF
TRBJ1-2,TRBD1,NA,TRBV29-1,TGCAGCGTTGTACCCGGGACAGGGTATGGCTACACCTTC,CSVVPGTGYGYTF
TRBJ1-1,NA,few,TRBV5-6,TGTGCCAGCAGCTTGAGTGACGCGATCACTGAAGCTTTCTTT,CASSLSDAITEAFF
TRBJ1-1,NA,few,TRBV5-6,TGTGCCAGCAGCTCCGACGTGAGGCCCTGGGAAGCTTTCTTT,CASSSDVRPWEAFF
TRBJ1-2,NA,NA,TRBV6-5,TGTGCCAGCAGTTACTCGACGGGGTCCCCTAACTATGGCTACACCTTC,CASSYSTGSPNYGYTF
TRBJ1-3,NA,few,TRBV2,TGTGCCAGCGCCAGGGAGTCGATCTCTGGAAACACCATATATTTT,CASARESISGNTIYF
TRBJ1-5,NA,NA,TRBV28,TGTGCCAGCAGTTTGTGGACCATGAGCAATCAGCCCCAGCATTTT,CASSLWTMSNQPQHF
TRBJ2-1,NA,NA,TRBV27,TGTGCCAGCAGTTTGCTAGACCACAATGAGCAGTTCTTC,CASSLLDHNEQFF
TRBJ2-3,TRBD2,once,TRBV7-9,TGTGCCAGCGGAAGGACTAGCGGGAGGGCCTCAGGTTCGCAGTATTTT,CASGRTSGRASGSQYF
TRBJ1-6,NA,few,TRBV3-1,TGTGCCAGCAGCCAAATGACAGGTTCTGCTCTCCACTTT,CASSQMTGSALHF
TRBJ1-1,NA,NA,TRBV7-2,TGTGCCAGCAGTAGGGGATTGAACAGGAACACTGAAGCTTTCTTT,CASSRGLNRNTEAFF
TRBJ1-1,NA,many,TRBV28,TGTGCCAGCAGTTCCGAGCGGGCACCGGAACGAGGTACTGAAGCTTTCTTT,CASSSERAPERGTEAFF
TRBJ2-7,TRBD1,few,TRBV28,TGTGCCAGCAGCAACTCCAAACGGGACAGCTCCTACGAGCAGTACTTC,CASSNSKRDSSYEQYF
TRBJ1-2,TRBD1,NA,TRBV29-1,TGCAGCGTTGGAGGGGGCCTTGGCTATGGCTACACCTTC,CSVGGGLGYGYTF
TRBJ2-7,TRBD2,many,TRBV7-6,TGTGCCAGCAGCTTAGAGGTCGGACTAGCCTACGAGCAGTACTTC,CASSLEVGLAYEQYF
TRBJ1-1,NA,few,TRBV20-1,TGCAGTGCTAGAGAGGGGGGTAACACTGAAGCTTTCTTT,CSAREGGNTEAFF
TRBJ2-7,TRBD2,few,TRBV7-9,TGTGCCAGCAGCTTAGTGTTTTCTGCGGGGGGCATCTACGAGCAGTACTTC,CASSLVFSAGGIYEQYF
TRBJ1-1,NA,few,TRBV7-9,TGTGCCAGCAGCTTAGCCACAGGGAACACTGAAGCTTTCTTT,CASSLATGNTEAFF
TRBJ2-2,NA,many,TRBV6-1,TGTGCCAGCAGTGATGGGTTGGGTATGGCCGGGGAGCTGTTTTTT,CASSDGLGMAGELFF
TRBJ1-6,TRBD1,NA,TRBV6-5,TGTGCCAGCAGTTGGGGACAGTCCGTCTATAATTCACCCATCCACTTT,CASSWGQSVYNSPIHF
TRBJ1-2,NA,NA,TRBV5-1,TGCGCCAGCAGACGGCTGACAGAAGCTAACTATGGCTACACCTTC,CASRRLTEANYGYTF
TRBJ1-1,NA,NA,TRBV2,TGTGCCAGCCTGTTGACAGGACAGAACACTGAAGCTTTCTTT,CASLLTGQNTEAFF
TRBJ2-2,TRBD1,few,TRBV5-1,TGCGCCAGCAGCTCAACAGGGGGTGCGTACACCGGGGAGCTGTTTTTT,CASSSTGGAYTGELFF
TRBJ2-5,TRBD1,NA,TRBV19,TGTGCCAGTAGTACAGGGACAGGGATGTACCAAGAGACCCAGTACTTC,CASSTGTGMYQETQYF
TRBJ1-1,NA,NA,TRBV13,TGTGCCAGCAGGGGGCAGGAGAACACTGAAGCTTTCTTT,CASRGQENTEAFF
TRBJ1-5,NA,many,TRBV12-3/TRBV12-4,TGTGCCAGCAGTTTTGACAGGAATCAGCCCCAGCATTTT,CASSFDRNQPQHF
TRBJ1-1,NA,NA,TRBV5-1,TGCGCCAGCAGCTCCTCCCCGACAGTCTCGGAAGCTTTCTTT,CASSSSPTVSEAFF
TRBJ1-1,NA,NA,TRBV19,TGTGCCAGTAGGGGCCCCGGGACAAGTGAAGCTTTCTTT,CASRGPGTSEAFF
TRBJ1-5,TRBD1,NA,TRBV29-1,TGCATCGTAGCAGGGGGATTCGATCAGCCCCAGCATTTT,CIVAGGFDQPQHF
TRBJ1-1,NA,NA,TRBV7-9,TGTGCCAGCAGCTTAGAGGCAGGGGAGACTGAAGCTTTCTTT,CASSLEAGETEAFF